A single T cell receptor (beta chain) is shown here with its context. This sample is drawn from a study of regulatory T cells in long-lasting Graves disease. Relying on iRepertoire HTBI primers and Arm-PCR of CDR3 regions, the team built TCR beta libraries. TCRdb reprocessed the multiplex PCR reads with MiXCR, giving one entry per CDR3 protein. In the table there are hundreds of thousands of distinct CDR3 sequences, around 23% of which are singletons. Time point indicated: persistent/refractory GD, antithyroid drugs over 5 years with positive TRAb. The authors made the TCR library using RNA they extracted from PBMCs. The patients were enrolled through endocrinology in Xi'an, China. The sequence came from a female donor with Graves disease. Sample: peripheral blood mononuclear cells (PBMCs), taken when the disease was refractory, from a patient treated with antithyroid drugs.

CDR3 sequence: CAWRPRSGANTGELFF. The CDR3 DNA is TGTGCCTGGAGGCCCCGTAGCGGGGCGAACACCGGGGAGCTGTTTTTT. V is TRBV30 and J is TRBJ2-2, with 8 bases lining up with TRBD2. CDR1 is GTSNPN and CDR2 is SVGIG in the germline V gene (reference sequence). With 3 bases clipped from V and 0 bases from J, the junction kept 6 bases outside the gene matches. The CDR3 is made up of 16 amino acids.